This T cell receptor (beta chain) emerged from a study of tumor-infiltrating lymphocytes in oesophageal squamous cell carcinoma. One entry per CDR3 protein, called by TCRdb with MiXCR from the PCR reads. The sample yields some 19,000 distinct CDR3 sequences, under 45% seen once. The CDR3 length is 15 residues. Germline V lookup: CDR1 KGHSH, CDR2 LQKENI. V was trimmed by 4 bases and J by 3 bases, leaving 15 bases between them. The receptor was derived from a male donor with esophageal squamous cell carcinoma. The chain uses TRBV18 and TRBJ2-5, with D unresolved. Sequencing input: esophageal tumor tissue. CDR3 amino acids: CASSRREGLKETQYF. The CDR3 region has the DNA TGTGCCAGCTCACGAAGGGAAGGGTTGAAAGAGACCCAGTACTTC.